Listed below are T cell receptor beta chains from one sample, sequenced in a study of blood T cells in healthy people across ages. MiXCR, applied by TCRdb to the 5' RACE reads, yields one record per CDR3 protein. The table has roughly 1,800,000 distinct CDR3 sequences, roughly 52% seen once. Sequencing was performed on blood. The source is a woman aged 40 to 55 in good health. Both conserved end residues are part of each CDR3. A D gene is named only where the DNA matches it firmly. Clone sizes are given selectively: once, few, many, or a class where the clone is expanded.

d_call	j_call	v_call	clone_size	cdr3_aa	cdr3_nt
.	TRBJ2-3	TRBV25-1	.	CASSEWGQGVDTQYF	TGTGCCAGCAGTGAATGGGGGCAGGGAGTGGATACGCAGTATTTT
TRBD2	TRBJ2-1	TRBV27	.	CASSSLAGVDGEQFF	TGTGCCAGCAGTTCACTAGCGGGGGTAGATGGTGAGCAGTTCTTC
TRBD1	TRBJ2-2	TRBV20-1	.	CSVPGQGSGELFF	TGCAGTGTGCCGGGACAGGGGAGCGGGGAGCTGTTTTTT
.	TRBJ2-1	TRBV20-1	.	CSAMGGEEEQFF	TGCAGTGCTATGGGCGGGGAGGAGGAGCAGTTCTTC
.	TRBJ1-4	TRBV11-2	.	CASSLAPGYNEKLFF	TGTGCCAGCAGCTTAGCTCCCGGCTATAATGAAAAACTGTTTTTT
TRBD1	TRBJ2-7	TRBV6-5	few	CASSDRGPHEQYF	TGTGCCAGCAGTGACAGGGGGCCCCACGAGCAGTACTTC
TRBD1	TRBJ2-1	TRBV16	few	CASSQWQGVNEQFF	TGTGCCAGCAGCCAATGGCAGGGGGTAAATGAGCAGTTCTTC
TRBD1	TRBJ1-6	TRBV15	.	CATSPRDSLSPPLHF	TGTGCCACCAGCCCCCGGGACAGCTTAAGTCCACCCCTCCACTTT
TRBD1	TRBJ2-7	TRBV6-1	few	CATPGQQSSGYYEQYF	TGTGCCACTCCGGGACAGCAATCCTCCGGGTACTACGAGCAGTACTTC
.	TRBJ2-7	TRBV5-6	few	CASSLATSTYEQYF	TGTGCCAGCAGCTTGGCTACAAGCACCTACGAGCAGTACTTC
.	TRBJ1-1	TRBV7-2	.	CASSLVGDPANTEAFF	TGTGCCAGCAGCTTAGTGGGGGACCCAGCGAACACTGAAGCTTTCTTT
.	TRBJ2-3	TRBV6-2/TRBV6-3	.	CASSYSRLASTDTQYF	TGTGCCAGCAGTTACTCGCGTTTGGCCTCCACAGATACGCAGTATTTT
.	TRBJ1-3	TRBV13	.	CASRGLLGAKGNTIYF	TGTGCCAGCAGAGGGTTACTGGGGGCGAAAGGAAACACCATATATTTT
TRBD2	TRBJ2-1	TRBV7-9	.	CASSVALGTSNEQFF	TGTGCCAGCAGCGTGGCCTTGGGGACTAGCAATGAGCAGTTCTTC
.	TRBJ1-2	TRBV10-2	once	CASSETPGRASANYGYTF	TGCGCCAGCAGTGAGACCCCGGGCAGGGCCTCAGCTAACTATGGCTACACCTTC
.	TRBJ1-1	TRBV29-1	.	CSVPLGRNTEAFF	TGCAGCGTCCCCCTGGGCAGGAACACTGAAGCTTTCTTT
.	TRBJ2-7	TRBV5-1	.	CASQASHEQYF	TGCGCCAGCCAAGCCTCCCACGAGCAGTACTTC
.	TRBJ2-5	TRBV6-2/TRBV6-3	.	CASSYRSSAYVETQYF	TGTGCCAGCAGTTACAGGTCGTCCGCCTATGTAGAGACCCAGTACTTC
TRBD1	TRBJ1-1	TRBV29-1	few	CSVGQGGLTEAFF	TGCAGCGTAGGACAGGGCGGTTTGACTGAAGCTTTCTTT
.	TRBJ1-5	TRBV6-6	many	CASAVGGQGQPQHF	TGTGCCAGCGCGGTAGGGGGGCAAGGTCAGCCCCAGCATTTT
.	TRBJ2-7	TRBV4-3	.	CASSPGHKGSYEQYF	TGCGCCAGCAGCCCCGGACACAAGGGCTCCTACGAGCAGTACTTC
TRBD2	TRBJ2-5	TRBV7-2	.	CASSRLAGGPKTQYF	TGTGCCAGCAGCCGACTAGCGGGGGGGCCAAAGACCCAGTACTTC
TRBD1	TRBJ2-3	TRBV7-8	.	CASSLGGQGTGDTQYF	TGTGCCAGCAGCCTAGGGGGACAGGGGACGGGGGATACGCAGTATTTT
TRBD2	TRBJ2-1	TRBV29-1	few	CSVEGGSGGYNEQFF	TGCAGCGTTGAAGGGGGGAGCGGGGGTTACAATGAGCAGTTCTTC
.	TRBJ2-7	TRBV20-1	.	CSANSPVGTYEQYF	TGCAGTGCTAATAGCCCTGTCGGGACCTACGAGCAGTACTTC
TRBD2	TRBJ2-3	TRBV27	.	CASSPRGSGGVTDTQYF	TGTGCCAGCAGTCCCCGGGGTAGCGGGGGGGTCACAGATACGCAGTATTTT
TRBD1	TRBJ1-2	TRBV7-8	.	CASSSNRQGWNYGYTF	TGTGCCAGCAGCTCCAATAGACAGGGTTGGAACTATGGCTACACCTTC
.	TRBJ2-3	TRBV25-1	few	CASSGRVVVNDTQYF	TGTGCCAGCAGTGGCAGGGTGGTGGTGAATGATACGCAGTATTTT
.	TRBJ1-6	TRBV4-3	.	CASSQEGLLGNSPLHF	TGCGCCAGCAGCCAAGAGGGGCTGCTCGGTAATTCACCCCTCCACTTT
TRBD1	TRBJ2-6	TRBV4-1	.	CASSSYRGPTGGANVLTF	TGCGCCAGCAGCTCATACAGGGGCCCCACCGGTGGGGCCAACGTCCTGACTTTC
.	TRBJ2-3	TRBV27	.	CASSLFGTPEGPDTQYF	TGTGCCAGCAGTTTATTTGGGACTCCCGAAGGCCCAGATACGCAGTATTTT
TRBD1	TRBJ2-3	TRBV12-3/TRBV12-4	.	CASSTDRANTQYF	TGTGCCAGCAGCACCGACAGGGCAAATACGCAGTATTTT
TRBD2	TRBJ2-1	TRBV5-1	many	CASSLLAGGQMNEQFF	TGCGCCAGCAGCTTACTAGCGGGGGGCCAGATGAATGAGCAGTTCTTC
.	TRBJ1-2	TRBV6-2/TRBV6-3	.	CASSYKKFGAIIREEIYGYTF	TGTGCCAGCAGTTACAAGAAATTCGGGGCTATAATCCGGGAAGAAATTTATGGCTACACCTTC
.	TRBJ2-7	TRBV20-1	.	CSATLARSGANYEQYF	TGCAGTGCTACCCTGGCTAGGAGCGGCGCCAACTACGAGCAGTACTTC
.	TRBJ2-1	TRBV20-1	few	CSPKDGTYNEQFF	TGCAGTCCAAAAGACGGGACCTACAATGAGCAGTTCTTC
.	TRBJ1-2	TRBV15	.	CATSRAVSGRRYTF	TGTGCCACCAGCAGAGCGGTGTCGGGGAGACGCTACACCTTC
TRBD1	TRBJ2-1	TRBV29-1	few	CSAYRGWANEQFF	TGCAGCGCCTACAGGGGTTGGGCCAATGAGCAGTTCTTC
TRBD1	TRBJ2-5	TRBV5-1	few	CASSLEGQGVSYNEQYF	TGCGCCAGCAGCCTGGAGGGACAGGGGGTTTCCTACAATGAGCAGTACTTC
TRBD1	TRBJ2-5	TRBV3-1	.	CASTIQGVGETQYF	TGTGCCAGCACCATACAGGGGGTGGGAGAGACCCAGTACTTC
.	TRBJ2-3	TRBV20-1	.	CSAREVTDTQYF	TGCAGTGCTAGAGAGGTCACAGATACGCAGTATTTT
TRBD1	TRBJ1-2	TRBV6-5	few	CASSYVGQGNYGYTF	TGTGCCAGCAGTTACGTGGGACAGGGGAACTATGGCTACACCTTC
TRBD1	TRBJ2-7	TRBV11-1	.	CASSPTSNRGPYEQYF	TGTGCCAGCAGCCCTACTTCCAACAGGGGGCCCTACGAGCAGTACTTC
.	TRBJ2-7	TRBV7-8	few	CASRNDYEQYF	TGTGCCAGCAGGAACGACTACGAGCAGTACTTC
TRBD2	TRBJ2-5	TRBV7-9	few	CASSLGRTSGQETQYF	TGTGCCAGCAGCTTAGGGAGGACTAGCGGCCAAGAGACCCAGTACTTC